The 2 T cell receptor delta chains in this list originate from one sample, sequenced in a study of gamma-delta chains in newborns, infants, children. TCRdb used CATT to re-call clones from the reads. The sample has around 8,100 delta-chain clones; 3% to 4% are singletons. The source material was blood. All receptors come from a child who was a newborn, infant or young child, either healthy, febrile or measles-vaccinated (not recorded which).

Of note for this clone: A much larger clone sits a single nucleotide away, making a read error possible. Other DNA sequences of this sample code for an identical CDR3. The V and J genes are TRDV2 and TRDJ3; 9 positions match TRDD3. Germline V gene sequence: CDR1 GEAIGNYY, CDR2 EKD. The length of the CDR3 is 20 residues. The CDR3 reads CACDTAFGGYSTWDTRQMFF. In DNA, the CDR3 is TGTGCCTGCGACACCGCTTTTGGGGGATATTCGACCTGGGACACCCGACAGATGTTTTTC.

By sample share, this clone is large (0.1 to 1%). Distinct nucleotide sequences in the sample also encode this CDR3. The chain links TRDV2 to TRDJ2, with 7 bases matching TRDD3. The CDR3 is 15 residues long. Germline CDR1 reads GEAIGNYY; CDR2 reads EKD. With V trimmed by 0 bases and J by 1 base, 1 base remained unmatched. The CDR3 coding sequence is TGTGCCTGTGACACCGTGGGGGATTTGACAGCACAACTCTTCTTT. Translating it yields CACDTVGDLTAQLFF.